These 20 T cell receptor beta chains share one sample of origin, sequenced in a study of blood T cell repertoires in COVID-19. Assay: immunoSEQ multiplex PCR; the TCRdb copy retains only in-frame clones and omits some. The table includes a few hundred thousand clones, 80% to 90% detected once. Material for sequencing was PBMCs or T cells enriched from blood (not recorded which). The source of these receptors is a woman aged 25-40 years who had recovered from COVID-19.

This clone was recorded once. The genes are TRBV4-1 and TRBJ2-1; TRBD2 agrees at 12 bases. Trimming took 5 bases from V and 10 from J; bases not matched to a gene: 6. Looked up from germline, CDR1 is MGHRA and CDR2 is YSYEKL. This CDR3 has 14 residues. CDR3 nucleotide sequence: TGCGCCAGCAGCACTTGGACTAGCGGGAACGAGCAGTTCTTC. Its translation is CASSTWTSGNEQFF.

This chain uses TRBV28 with TRBJ1-6; 8 bases map to TRBD1. V lost 4 bases and J lost 7; bases outside the gene matches: 6. CDR3 length equals 15 residues. Germline assignment: CDR1 MDHEN and CDR2 SYDVKM. Written as DNA, the CDR3 is TGTGCCAGCAGTTGGACAGGGAGTGTAAATTCACCCCTCCACTTT. Encoded protein: CASSWTGSVNSPLHF.

The CDR3 spells CASSLGGLETQYF. DNA of the CDR3: TGTGCCAGCAGTTTAGGAGGGTTAGAGACCCAGTACTTC. The rearrangement links TRBV28 to TRBJ2-5; D possibly corresponds to TRBD2 (6 bases). The germline V gene encodes CDR1 MDHEN and CDR2 SYDVKM. V lost 2 bases to trimming and J lost 4 bases, with 8 bases between them. The CDR3 length is 13 residues.

This clone was seen only a few times. This chain links TRBV6-1 with TRBJ2-3, with 8 bases that match TRBD1. Germline CDR1 and CDR2: MNHNS and SASEGT. With 2 bases clipped from V and 1 base from J, the junction kept 5 bases outside the gene matches. The length of the CDR3 is 16 residues. CDR3 nucleotides: TGTGCCAGCAGTGAATATGAGACAGGGGGCACAGATACGCAGTATTTT. It encodes CASSEYETGGTDTQYF.

This clone has only a few counts. The CDR3: CASSLTLNQPQHF. Written as DNA, the CDR3 is TGTGCCAGCAGTTTGACTCTCAATCAGCCCCAGCATTTT. V usage is TRBV27 and J usage is TRBJ1-5; D unresolved. This CDR3 is built from 13 residues. From germline, CDR1 is MNHEY and CDR2 SMNVEV (reference sequence). With 3 bases removed from V and 3 bases from J, the gap between germline ends came to 6 bases.

This clone is termed medium-sized. The chain joins TRBV4-1 to TRBJ1-3, with D hard to call. The CDR3 is made up of 12 amino acids. V lost 3 bases, J lost 7 bases, and 7 bases lay in between. Germline V gives CDR1 MGHRA, CDR2 YSYEKL. CDR3 in DNA: TGCGCCAGCAGCCAGTGCGTGAACACCATATATTTT. Protein product: CASSQCVNTIYF.

The chain couples TRBV10-3 to TRBJ1-1; D is uncertain. The CDR3 consists of 15 residues. Germline assignment: CDR1 ENHRY and CDR2 SYGVKD. V shed 1 base and J shed 3 bases, with 12 bases lying between them. CDR3 sequence (DNA): TGTGCCATCAGTGAGTTGGGGAGTGGGGACACTGAAGCTTTCTTT. It specifies CAISELGSGDTEAFF.

J is TRBJ2-2 and V is TRBV7-9, with 7 bases aligning to TRBD1. Looked up from germline, CDR1 is SEHNR and CDR2 is FQNEAQ (reference sequence). V dropped 5 bases and J dropped 10; count of bases not matched to a gene: 13. CDR3 length: 15 amino acids. As DNA, the CDR3 is TGTGCCAGCAGCCCACACACAGGGGCGAGCGAGGAGCTGTTTTTT. Translated: CASSPHTGASEELFF.

V usage is TRBV7-9 and J usage is TRBJ1-1, with D perhaps TRBD1 (5 bases). The germline V gene has CDR1 SEHNR and CDR2 FQNEAQ (reference sequence). Trimming removed 4 bases from V and 5 bases from J, with 11 bases in between. This CDR3 comprises 13 residues. The CDR3 protein is CASSSPRGTEAFF. The CDR3 DNA follows: TGTGCCAGCAGCTCCCCTCGGGGGACTGAAGCTTTCTTT.

The rearrangement links TRBV30 to TRBJ2-5, with D unclear. Germline V gene sequence: CDR1 GTSNPN, CDR2 SVGIG (reference sequence). The CDR3 is made up of 14 amino acids. Deletions cut 1 base from V and 5 bases from J, with 14 bases between. The CDR3 is CAWSGVYSRETQYF. The CDR3 DNA sequence: TGTGCCTGGAGTGGGGTATACAGCCGCGAGACCCAGTACTTC.

Concerning this clone: One junction end disagrees with the germline gene, perhaps due to a read error. The rearrangement uses TRBV2 and TRBJ1-2, with D unresolved. Germline loops: CDR1 SNHLY, CDR2 FYNNEI. The CDR3 has 14 residues. The CDR3 region is CASREGSANYGYTF. The CDR3 coding sequence is TGTGCCAGCAGGGAAGGCTCAGCTAACTATGGCTACACCTTC.

The chain links TRBV5-6 to TRBJ1-1; 7 bases agree with TRBD1. The germline V gene encodes CDR1 SGHDT and CDR2 YYEEEE. There are 15 residues in the CDR3. The junction had 6 bases not matched to a gene; V was cut back by 4 bases and J by 0 bases. CDR3 amino acids: CASSLSTGMNTEAFF. The CDR3 coding sequence is TGTGCCAGCAGCCTTTCGACAGGGATGAACACTGAAGCTTTCTTT. The complete variable domain, with remaining parts taken from reference TRBV5-6 and TRBJ1-1, reads DAGVTQSPTHLIKTRGQQVTLRCSPKSGHDTVSWYQQALGQGPQFIFQYYEEEERQRGNFPDRFSGHQFPNYSSELNVNALLLGDSALYLCASSLSTGMNTEAFFGQGTRLTVV.

This chain connects TRBV19 to TRBJ2-5, with 7 nucleotides matching TRBD1. Per the germline V gene, CDR1 is LNHDA and CDR2 is SQIVND (reference sequence). Trimming cost V 6 bases and J 2 bases; bases outside gene matches: 6. The CDR3 loop spans 14 amino acids. The DNA for the CDR3 is TGTGCCAGTAGGAACAGGGGACAACAAGAGACCCAGTACTTC. Translation gives CASRNRGQQETQYF.

The chain combines TRBV27 with TRBJ1-2; 10 bases are a match to TRBD1. From germline, CDR1 is MNHEY and CDR2 SMNVEV (reference sequence). The trim removed 7 bases at V and 3 bases at J, leaving 14 bases unmatched. The CDR3 extends over 17 amino acids. CDR3 coding DNA: TGTGCCAGCAAAATTAAGCCGGGACAGGGGACTTACTATGGCTACACCTTC. Amino acid sequence: CASKIKPGQGTYYGYTF.

This clone was seen a handful of times. The chain combines TRBV10-3 with TRBJ1-3, with 7 bases that match TRBD1. Germline trimming cut 6 bases from V and 2 bases from J; bases unmatched to any gene: 7. CDR3 length: 15 residues. Germline CDR1 ENHRY, CDR2 SYGVKD. The CDR3 nucleotides read TGTGCCATCAGGGACAGGCAAGATACTGGAAACACCATATATTTT. It codes for CAIRDRQDTGNTIYF.

The rearrangement joins TRBV7-2 to TRBJ1-6, with TRBD1 identical over 7 bases. CDR1 is SGHTA, CDR2 FQGNSA, per germline. J was trimmed by 8 bases and V by 0 bases; bases with no gene match: 7. The CDR3 is 16 amino acids. CDR3 sequence: CASSLASGQPDSPLHF. DNA for the CDR3: TGTGCCAGCAGCTTAGCTTCGGGACAGCCAGATTCACCCCTCCACTTT.

In this sample, this clone turned up a few times. The chain couples TRBV30 to TRBJ1-2; TRBD1 aligns across 7 bases. CDR1 is GTSNPN, CDR2 SVGIG, per germline (reference sequence). The CDR3 loop spans 13 amino acids. The V segment lost 1 base and the J segment 4 bases; nucleotides outside the gene matches: 3. The CDR3 here is CAWSEGQAYGYTF. CDR3 DNA: TGTGCCTGGAGTGAAGGACAGGCCTATGGCTACACCTTC.

In this sample, this clone turned up once. In DNA, the CDR3 is TGTGCCAGCAGTTACTCGAAATGGCACAATGAGCAGTTCTTC. Encoded protein: CASSYSKWHNEQFF. This sequence joins TRBV6-5 and TRBJ2-1; D not resolved. Per germline, CDR1 MNHEY and CDR2 SVGAGI. There are 14 residues in the CDR3. Trimming took 0 bases from V and 5 from J, leaving 8 bases between them.

This clone was found once. The rearrangement uses TRBV5-1 and TRBJ2-7, with 7 bases matching TRBD2. Germline-derived CDR1 and CDR2 are SGHRS and YFSETQ. V dropped 3 bases and J dropped 5; count of bases not matched to a gene: 8. The CDR3 has 14 residues. In DNA, the CDR3 is TGCGCCAGCAGCTCACCGGGACTATCCGACGAGCAGTACTTC. Amino acid sequence: CASSSPGLSDEQYF.

This chain links TRBV28 with TRBJ1-3; 8 bases are a match to TRBD1. V gave up 5 bases and J gave up 12 bases; unmatched junction bases: 6. Germline CDR1 is MDHEN and CDR2 is SYDVKM. The CDR3 contains 12 residues. The CDR3 is CASSLRGRDIYF. Here the CDR3 DNA reads TGTGCCAGCAGTCTCAGGGGGCGCGACATATATTTT.